Listed here is a single T cell receptor beta chain. The PCR had 60 Vbeta and 13 Jbeta primers. Method: immunoSEQ multiplex PCR; TCRdb's copy keeps in-frame clones and lacks some. The sample has about 77,000 clones; about 78% are singletons. The sample belongs to a study of cytomegalovirus exposure and HLA in healthy donors. The clonotype originates from a man aged 40-50 years in good health and CMV-seronegative. Sequenced input: PBMCs.

The CDR3: CASSPTGPAYNEQFF. CDR3 sequence (DNA): TGTGCCAGCTCACCTACAGGGCCCGCCTACAATGAGCAGTTCTTC. The chain is built from TRBV18 and TRBJ2-1; D is possibly TRBD1 (6 bases). This CDR3 has 15 residues. Trimming left V 3 bases short and J 2 bases short, with 11 bases between. Germline assignment: CDR1 KGHSH and CDR2 LQKENI.